This passage covers 18 T cell receptor beta chains from one sample sequenced in a study of blood T cells in healthy people across ages. Primers used in a second PCR of about 6 to 11 cycles were a sample-barcoded 5' primer and a J-beta primer mix. TCRdb used MiXCR to reprocess the 5' RACE reads, holding one entry per CDR3 protein. Counted here are just under 550,000 distinct CDR3 sequences, more than 20% occurring once; the ten biggest clones make up roughly 9%. These data also formed part of another study, on T cells of mothers and their children.

Material: blood. The receptors were sampled from a boy between 10 and 17 years old in good health.

This chain connects TRBV24-1 to TRBJ2-5, with a possible D match to TRBD1 (5 bases). Trimming took 3 bases from V and 2 from J, leaving 12 bases between them. The CDR3 is 15 residues long. The germline V gene has CDR1 KGHDR and CDR2 SFDVKD. DNA of the CDR3: TGTGCCACCAGTGATAAAAACAGGTTACAAGAGACCCAGTACTTC. Residues: CATSDKNRLQETQYF.

This clonotype was counted only a few times. The rearrangement uses TRBV29-1 and TRBJ2-5, with D possibly being TRBD1 (5 bases). Judging by the DNA end, TRBJ2-7 fits better; the J call may be wrong. Germline V gives CDR1 SQVTM, CDR2 ANQGSEA. CDR3 length: 12 amino acids. CDR3 in amino acids: CSVERGTYEQYF. The CDR3 region has the DNA TGCAGCGTTGAAAGGGGCACCTACGAGCAGTACTTC.

This chain uses TRBV12-3 or TRBV12-4 with TRBJ2-1, with 8 nucleotides matching TRBD1. The CDR3 runs 13 residues. After removal of 3 bases from V and 8 bases from J, the junction contained 3 bases not matched to a gene. CDR3: CASSLDRDDEQFF. The CDR3 nucleotides are TGTGCCAGCAGTTTGGACAGGGACGATGAGCAGTTCTTC.

This clonotype has more than one count but fewer than ten. The V and J genes are TRBV2 and TRBJ2-3; D possibly corresponds to TRBD1 (5 bases). Trimming took off 3 bases at V and 7 bases at J, with 14 bases between the two ends. The CDR3 consists of 14 residues. Germline assignment: CDR1 SNHLY and CDR2 FYNNEI. The CDR3 nucleotides are TGTGCCAGCAGTGACAGGGTAGCCTCAAATACGCAGTATTTT. As protein: CASSDRVASNTQYF.

This chain uses TRBV7-9 with TRBJ1-6; D is perhaps TRBD1 (5 bases). Looked up from germline, CDR1 is SEHNR and CDR2 is FQNEAQ (reference sequence). V lost 1 base, J lost 8 bases, and 6 bases lay in between. The CDR3 sequence is 13 residues long. Here the CDR3 reads CASSLGGDSPLHF. Written as DNA, the CDR3 is TGTGCCAGCAGCTTAGGGGGGGATTCACCCCTCCACTTT.

This clonotype has only a few counts. The V call is TRBV28, the J call TRBJ2-5, with a possible D match to TRBD2 (6 bases). The J call may be faulty, since TRBJ2-7 better matches the DNA end. The CDR3 spans 14 residues. CDR1 and CDR2 (germline): MDHEN, SYDVKM. CDR3: CASSVGGTGGEQYF. In DNA, the CDR3 is TGTGCCAGCAGCGTCGGCGGGACTGGTGGCGAGCAGTACTTC.

The genes are TRBV10-3 and TRBJ1-2; no clear D. The length of the CDR3 is 15 residues. CDR1 is ENHRY, CDR2 SYGVKD, per germline. Trimming pared 2 bases from V and 4 bases from J, leaving 14 bases between. CDR3 sequence: CAISEPDQSVYGYTF. The CDR3 DNA is TGTGCCATCAGTGAGCCCGACCAGTCCGTCTATGGCTACACCTTC.

About this clonotype: One end of the junction varies from germline; a read error may be responsible. This chain connects TRBV7-9 to TRBJ2-1; 9 bases fit TRBD2. The CDR3 has 15 amino acids. In germline, CDR1 is SEHNR, CDR2 FQNEAQ (reference sequence). The CDR3 DNA is TGTGCCAGCAGGGGGGGACTAGCATCGGGGAGTGAGCAGCTCTTC. It codes for CASRGGLASGSEQLF.

The J gene is TRBJ2-3, the V gene TRBV24-1; D may be TRBD1 (5 bases). The CDR3 is 16 residues long. Trimming stripped 0 bases from V and 0 bases from J, with 9 bases between. CDR1 is KGHDR, CDR2 SFDVKD, per germline. CDR3 bases: TGTGCCACCAGTGATTTGGCAGGGCTGAGCACAGATACGCAGTATTTT. This sequence encodes CATSDLAGLSTDTQYF.

This clonotype occurred a few times. This chain uses TRBV2 with TRBJ2-5; 7 nucleotides match TRBD1. The CDR3 totals 14 residues. The trim removed 1 base at V and 3 bases at J, leaving 2 bases unmatched. Germline lookup yields CDR1 SNHLY and CDR2 FYNNEI. CDR3 nucleotides: TGTGCCAGCAGTGAAGAGGGGACAGAAGAGACCCAGTACTTC. It encodes CASSEEGTEETQYF.

This clonotype was detected a few times. The chain uses TRBV10-3 and TRBJ1-1, with 12 bases aligning to TRBD1. The CDR3 sequence is 14 residues long. V was clipped by 8 bases and J by 5 bases; unmatched bases: 6. The germline CDR1 and CDR2 sequences are ENHRY and SYGVKD. In DNA, the CDR3 is TGTGCCATCGGGGACAGGGGGCACGGGACTGAAGCTTTCTTT. Amino acid sequence: CAIGDRGHGTEAFF.

The rearrangement links TRBV28 to TRBJ1-2; tentative D call: TRBD1 (5 bases). V lost 7 bases to trimming and J lost 7 bases, with 19 bases between them. CDR1 is MDHEN, CDR2 SYDVKM, per germline. There are 14 residues in the CDR3. The chain's CDR3 is CASISEGRRGGYTF. The CDR3 DNA is TGTGCCAGCATCTCCGAGGGACGGCGGGGTGGCTACACCTTC.

The gene calls are TRBV5-5 and TRBJ2-3; D gene unclear. Germline V gene data show CDR1 as SGHKS and CDR2 as YYEKEE (reference sequence). Trimming left V 1 base short and J 5 bases short, with 11 bases between. The CDR3 has 14 amino acids. CDR3: CASSLLSLEDTQYF. The DNA for the CDR3 is TGTGCCAGCAGCTTGTTAAGTCTTGAAGATACGCAGTATTTT.

The genes are TRBV12-3 or TRBV12-4 and TRBJ1-6; the D gene is possibly TRBD1 (5 bases). The CDR3 consists of 14 residues. The V end was cut by 4 bases, the J end by 13 bases, with 17 bases between. For the CDR3, the DNA is TGTGCCAGCAGTTCGGTCCAGGGAGTAAGGCCCCTCCACTTT. It is translated as CASSSVQGVRPLHF.

This clonotype was found many times. The CDR3 protein is CASSLAQGGVETQYF. CDR3 nucleotides: TGTGCCAGCAGTTTAGCACAGGGAGGGGTCGAGACCCAGTACTTC. V usage is TRBV28 and J usage is TRBJ2-5; D is perhaps TRBD2 (7 bases). Deletions cut 2 bases from V and 5 bases from J, with 15 bases between. CDR1 is MDHEN and CDR2 is SYDVKM in the germline V gene. This CDR3 is 15 amino acids long.

This chain connects TRBV27 to TRBJ2-6; unclear D gene. Germline V CDR1 and CDR2: MNHEY, SMNVEV (reference sequence). The CDR3 spans 16 residues. V gave up 2 bases and J gave up 0 bases, with 8 bases separating them. This CDR3 is CASSLSRISGANVLTF. In DNA, the CDR3 is TGTGCCAGCAGTTTAAGTAGAATCTCTGGGGCCAACGTCCTGACTTTC.

This clonotype came up a few times. The CDR3: CASSQGPRQGTTEAFF. In nucleotides, the CDR3 is TGCGCCAGCAGCCAAGGGCCGAGACAGGGGACTACTGAAGCTTTCTTT. This chain uses TRBV4-3 with TRBJ1-1; 8 nucleotides align to TRBD1. The CDR3 runs 16 residues. Germline trimming cut 1 base from V and 5 bases from J; bases unmatched to any gene: 9. Germline CDR1 LGHNA, CDR2 YSLEER.

The chain employs TRBV12-3 or TRBV12-4 and TRBJ2-5; D could derive from TRBD1 or TRBD2 (6 bases each). The better agreement between TRBJ2-1 and the DNA end casts doubt on the J call. This CDR3 spans 15 amino acids. The CDR3 is CASSLFDRRDNEQFF. The CDR3 DNA follows: TGTGCCAGCAGTTTATTCGACAGGAGGGACAATGAGCAGTTCTTC.